These 15 T cell receptor beta chains share one sample of origin, sequenced in a study of regulatory T cells in long-lasting Graves disease. Assembly of TCR beta libraries relied on iRepertoire HTBI primers together with Arm-PCR of CDR3 regions. MiXCR, run by TCRdb on the multiplex PCR reads, gives a single entry per CDR3 protein. This sample has about 560,000 distinct CDR3 sequences; about 15% occur once, and the top ten carry around 12%. The time point is: newly diagnosed GD, antithyroid drugs for less than 3 months. Generation of the TCR library employed RNA extracted from PBMCs. Separately, the same data were catalogued under a study of T cells in Graves' hyperthyroidism and ophthalmopathy.

Here the sequenced sample was peripheral blood mononuclear cells (PBMCs), taken at new diagnosis, from a patient treated with antithyroid drugs. The receptors stem from a man aged 18 to 30 with Graves disease.

Remarks on this clonotype: One end of the junction is discordant with germline, which a read error may explain. This chain connects TRBV11-1 to TRBJ2-1, with D maybe TRBD2 (6 bases). In germline, CDR1 is SGHAT, CDR2 FQDESV (reference sequence). This CDR3 has 18 amino acids. This CDR3 reads CASTSNGGSASSYNEQSF. The CDR3, as DNA: TGTGCCAGCACCTCGAACGGGGGTAGCGCAAGCTCCTACAATGAGCAGTCCTTC.

This clonotype was observed at least ten times. J is TRBJ2-1 and V is TRBV20-1; maybe TRBD1 (6 bases). Germline assignment: CDR1 DFQATT and CDR2 SNEGSKA (reference sequence). The V end was cut by 6 bases, the J end by 4 bases, with 16 bases between. This CDR3 region has 14 residues. The CDR3 region has the DNA TGCAGTGCCACCTACAGGGACCAGTACAATGAGCAGTTCTTC. It specifies CSATYRDQYNEQFF.

This clonotype showed up many times. The chain couples TRBV19 to TRBJ2-1; D may be TRBD1 (5 bases). Germline V gene lookup returns CDR1 LNHDA and CDR2 SQIVND (reference sequence). The ends were cut back, 6 bases at V and 2 bases at J, with 14 bases in the middle. The CDR3 covers 15 residues. The CDR3 is CASSPPRVTYNEQFF. The CDR3 nucleotides are TGTGCCAGTAGCCCCCCCAGGGTTACCTACAATGAGCAGTTCTTC.

This clonotype came up many times. The gene calls are TRBV29-1 and TRBJ2-2, with TRBD1 identical over 7 bases. This CDR3 has 14 residues. CDR1 and CDR2 from the germline V gene are SQVTM and ANQGSEA. Germline trimming cut 1 base from V and 3 bases from J; bases unmatched to any gene: 2. Here the CDR3 reads CSVEGGQYTGELFF. CDR3 DNA sequence: TGCAGCGTTGAAGGGGGACAGTACACCGGGGAGCTGTTTTTT.

This clonotype was seen repeatedly, ten times or more. The gene calls are TRBV3-1 and TRBJ2-1; D unresolved. Germline assignment: CDR1 LGHDT and CDR2 YNNKEL (reference sequence). The CDR3 consists of 11 residues. V lost 0 bases and J 10 bases, leaving 4 bases between the germline ends. The DNA of the CDR3 is TGTGCCAGCAGCCAAGAGTGGGAGCAGTTCTTC. Its protein product is CASSQEWEQFF.

V is TRBV5-1 and J is TRBJ2-1; D is ambiguous. CDR3 length equals 15 residues. V was cut by 0 bases and J by 4 bases, with 11 bases left in between. The V gene's germline CDR1 is SGHRS and CDR2 YFSETQ. The CDR3 region has the DNA TGCGCCAGCAGCTTGGACTCTACTCCATACAATGAGCAGTTCTTC. Its translation is CASSLDSTPYNEQFF.

This clonotype came up many times. The chain carries TRBV20-1 and TRBJ2-7, with 8 bases that match TRBD1. The junction had 5 bases not matched to a gene; V was cut back by 5 bases and J by 2 bases. CDR1 is DFQATT and CDR2 is SNEGSKA in the germline V gene (reference sequence). This CDR3 region has 13 residues. CDR3 sequence (DNA): TGCAGTGCTTACGGACAGGGCACCTACGAGCAGTACTTC. As protein: CSAYGQGTYEQYF.

This rearrangement joins TRBV28 to TRBJ2-7; the match to TRBD2 covers 15 bases. Germline values: CDR1 MDHEN, CDR2 SYDVKM. This CDR3 contains 16 residues. V lost 3 bases to trimming and J lost 6 bases; unmatched junction nucleotides: 6. The CDR3 coding sequence is TGTGCCAGCAGTTTTCGTGGGACTAGCGGGAGGAGCGAGCAGTACTTC. Translating gives CASSFRGTSGRSEQYF.

This clonotype turned up a few times. The CDR3 coding sequence is TGTGCCTGGACCACAGGGAGGTCAGAAGAAAAACTGTTTTTT. Its protein product is CAWTTGRSEEKLFF. The chain carries TRBV30 and TRBJ1-4, with D maybe TRBD1 (6 bases). V dropped 4 bases and J dropped 8 bases, with 17 bases sitting between them. Germline V CDR1 and CDR2: GTSNPN, SVGIG (reference sequence). There are 14 residues in the CDR3. Full variable domain (outside the CDR3, taken from reference TRBV30 and TRBJ1-4): SQTIHQWPATLVQPVGSPLSLECTVEGTSNPNLYWYRQAAGRGLQLLFYSVGIGQISSEVPQNLSASRPQDRQFILSSKKLLLSDSGFYLCAWTTGRSEEKLFFGSGTQLSVL.

This chain links TRBV20-1 with TRBJ2-5; the D is unclear. CDR1 is DFQATT, CDR2 SNEGSKA, per germline (reference sequence). The CDR3 is 16 amino acids. V gave up 5 bases and J gave up 1 base, with 20 bases separating them. Here the CDR3 reads CSARTQLHPLQETQYF. The CDR3 nucleotides are TGCAGTGCTCGCACTCAGTTACACCCTCTCCAAGAGACCCAGTACTTC.

There are a few counts of this clonotype. The chain links TRBV24-1 to TRBJ2-5; TRBD1 aligns across 8 bases. J gave up 4 bases and V 10 bases, and 7 bases lay outside the gene matches. The CDR3 contains 13 residues. CDR1 is KGHDR and CDR2 is SFDVKD in the germline V gene. The CDR3 loop is CATSGQGVETQYF. CDR3 DNA: TGTGCCACTTCCGGACAGGGAGTAGAGACCCAGTACTTC.

The chain employs TRBV12-3 or TRBV12-4 and TRBJ2-7; 7 bases line up with TRBD1. The CDR3 covers 13 residues. With V trimmed by 6 bases and J by 8 bases, 10 bases remained unmatched. The CDR3 nucleotides read TGTGCCAGCAGACGAAGGGACAGCCTTAAGCAGTACTTC. As protein: CASRRRDSLKQYF.

This sequence joins TRBV12-3 or TRBV12-4 and TRBJ2-1; 12 bases fit TRBD2. V shed 1 base and J 4 bases; nucleotides not matched to a gene: 5. This CDR3 spans 17 amino acids. The CDR3 protein is CASSLVLTSGSYNEQFF. CDR3 DNA: TGTGCCAGCAGTTTAGTCCTGACTAGCGGGAGTTACAATGAGCAGTTCTTC.

The J gene is TRBJ1-6, the V gene TRBV2; a possible D gene is TRBD1 (6 bases). The CDR3 covers 14 residues. The germline V and J ends were trimmed by 3 bases and 5 bases, with 8 bases remaining between them. CDR1 is SNHLY, CDR2 FYNNEI, per germline. CDR3 bases: TGTGCCAGCAGTGAGGACAGTAATAATTCACCCCTCCACTTT. Its translation is CASSEDSNNSPLHF.

This clonotype was recorded many times. The chain joins TRBV28 to TRBJ1-1, with D possibly being TRBD1 (5 bases). V was shortened by 7 bases and J by 3 bases, with 12 bases between the two germline ends. Germline V gives CDR1 MDHEN, CDR2 SYDVKM. This CDR3 has 13 amino acids. CDR3 amino acids: CASKEGRDTEAFF. As DNA, the CDR3 is TGTGCCAGCAAAGAAGGCAGGGACACTGAAGCTTTCTTT.